This T cell receptor beta chain was recorded in a study of blood T cell repertoires in COVID-19. Across the study: Specimens from acute and convalescent COVID-19 originated in the United States, Italy and Spain. T cells, B-cell-depleted T cells, or PBMCs supplied cDNA or gDNA.

V dropped 7 bases and J dropped 5 bases, with 11 bases sitting between them. This CDR3 is 12 amino acids long. In the authors' methods: Counts of nucleated cells, estimated from reference gene primer amplification, were obtained. Clones were read by immunoSEQ multiplex PCR, and TCRdb kept only the in-frame ones, dropping some. That table furnishes V, J and clone size, whereas the DNA furnished D and trimming. The sample includes more than 150,000 clones, roughly 89% of them seen just once. The clonotype comes from a man aged 45 to 65 with acute or convalescent COVID-19. The J gene is TRBJ1-1, the V gene TRBV12-3 or TRBV12-4; no firm D call. Sequenced input: peripheral blood. DNA of the CDR3: TGTGCCAGCATAAATCCCGGGACTGAAGCTTTCTTT. Residues: CASINPGTEAFF.